The 25 T cell receptor beta chains below all came from one sample that was sequenced in a study of immune heterogeneity within non-small cell lung tumors. Each sample used around 600 ng of genomic DNA from bulk tumor tissue. Biopsies, several per primary tumor and spaced far apart, were collected during surgery. Patients went through curative surgery, and their non-small cell lung cancer was untreated and newly diagnosed. Multiplex PCR relied on 32 V and 13 J primers to amplify TCR beta CDR3. TCRdb passed the multiplex PCR reads through MiXCR, listing each CDR3 protein once. In the table there are roughly 10,000 distinct CDR3 sequences, about 30% of which are singletons. The sample was lung tumor tissue. The source of these receptors is a woman between 50 and 59 years old with non-small cell lung cancer.

This chain uses TRBV28 with TRBJ2-1; 7 bases are shared with TRBD2. V shed 0 bases, J shed 9 bases, and the junction held 11 bases outside the gene matches. The CDR3 length is 16 residues. Germline CDR1 and CDR2: MDHEN and SYDVKM. The CDR3 sequence: CASSLWGGSGASEQFF. Written as DNA, the CDR3 is TGTGCCAGCAGTTTATGGGGCGGGAGCGGGGCAAGTGAGCAGTTCTTC.

Turning to this clonotype: The junction differs from germline at one of its ends, possibly a read error. This chain joins TRBV6-5 and TRBJ2-2; 9 bases align to TRBD2. The CDR3 sequence is 16 residues long. Germline V CDR1 and CDR2: MNHEY, SVGAGI. DNA of the CDR3: TGTGCCAGCAGTTACTTGGCGGGAGGGAACACCGGGGGGCTGTTTTTT. Translating gives CASSYLAGGNTGGLFF.

This clonotype occurred a few times. A much more abundant neighbour one base away suggests this may be a read error. The rearrangement links TRBV7-9 to TRBJ2-7; no definite D call. Trimming stripped 0 bases from V and 0 bases from J, with 6 bases between. Germline CDR1 and CDR2: SEHNR and FQNEAQ (reference sequence). This CDR3 contains 14 residues. Written as DNA, the CDR3 is TGTGCCAGCAGCTTAGCGGGCAGCTCCTACGAGCAGTACTTC. Residues: CASSLAGSSYEQYF.

This clonotype was recorded many times. The chain has TRBV19 and TRBJ1-1, with D perhaps TRBD1 (6 bases). CDR3 size: 13 residues. Germline assignment: CDR1 LNHDA and CDR2 SQIVND (reference sequence). V was shortened by 6 bases and J by 8 bases, with 16 bases between the two germline ends. The CDR3 reads CASRLGGGAEAFF. The CDR3 DNA reads as TGTGCCAGTAGGTTGGGAGGGGGTGCCGAAGCTTTCTTT.

This clonotype was seen at least ten times. The CDR3 DNA follows: TGTGCCAGCAGTCAGCCCCGGGGTGAGCAGTACTTC. It codes for CASSQPRGEQYF. The J gene is TRBJ2-7, the V gene TRBV28, with D tentatively TRBD2 (5 bases). Germline V gene data show CDR1 as MDHEN and CDR2 as SYDVKM. The CDR3 covers 12 residues. V dropped 5 bases and J dropped 7 bases, with 12 bases sitting between them.

This clonotype was observed once. The gene calls are TRBV11-3 and TRBJ2-7; maybe TRBD2 (6 bases). Trimming pared 0 bases from V and 6 bases from J, leaving 9 bases between. The germline gives CDR1 SGHNT, CDR2 YENEEA. CDR3 length equals 13 residues. The CDR3 DNA follows: TGTGCCAGCAGCTTAGATCGGAGGGGCGAGCAGTACTTC. Protein: CASSLDRRGEQYF.

The CDR3 loop reads CASSSKTSGSRTQYF. The CDR3 DNA is TGTGCCAGCAGCTCAAAGACTAGCGGGTCCCGGACCCAGTACTTC. V usage is TRBV7-8 and J usage is TRBJ2-5; 10 nucleotides line up with TRBD2. The CDR3 consists of 15 residues. Germline-derived CDR1 and CDR2 are SGHVS and FQNEAQ. With V trimmed by 4 bases and J by 7 bases, 9 bases remained unmatched.

The CDR3 region has the DNA TGTGCCTGGAGTGCGGGGGGCGTTGGAAACACCATATATTTT. It is translated as CAWSAGGVGNTIYF. The chain has TRBV30 and TRBJ1-3; possibly TRBD1 for D (6 bases). The CDR3 is 14 residues long. The ends were cut back, 1 base at V and 3 bases at J, with 10 bases in the middle. Germline CDR1 GTSNPN, CDR2 SVGIG (reference sequence).

By share of the sample, this clonotype is medium-sized (0.01 to 0.1%). V and J are TRBV20-1 and TRBJ1-1; D may be TRBD1 (5 bases). V shed 0 bases and J shed 6 bases, with 14 bases lying between them. CDR1 DFQATT and CDR2 SNEGSKA come from the germline V gene (reference sequence). The CDR3 runs 14 residues. The CDR3 DNA follows: TGCAGTGCTAGAGATCTCAACCGGGGGGCTGAAGCTTTCTTT. This encodes CSARDLNRGAEAFF.

A note on this clonotype: A much larger clone lies one base from this, so it may be a read error. V gene TRBV4-2 combines with J gene TRBJ1-1, with a weak D call TRBD1 (6 bases). The germline V gene has CDR1 LGHNA and CDR2 YNFKEQ. Trimming left V 5 bases short and J 0 bases short, with 19 bases between. The CDR3 is 17 amino acids. The CDR3 coding sequence is TGTGCCAGCAGCGCGCAGGGGTCGCGGTCCATGAACACTGAAGCTTTCTTT. Protein: CASSAQGSRSMNTEAFF.

This clonotype was detected ten times or more. The chain joins TRBV5-1 to TRBJ2-1, with D perhaps matching TRBD2 (6 bases). V was shortened by 4 bases and J by 2 bases, with 10 bases between the two germline ends. The CDR3 loop spans 14 amino acids. Germline values: CDR1 SGHRS, CDR2 YFSETQ. CDR3 in amino acids: CASSRENPYNEQFF. CDR3 nucleotide sequence: TGCGCCAGCAGCCGGGAGAACCCCTACAATGAGCAGTTCTTC. The whole variable domain, filled in from reference TRBV5-1 and TRBJ2-1, reads KAGVTQTPRYLIKTRGQQVTLSCSPISGHRSVSWYQQTPGQGLQFLFEYFSETQRNKGNFPGRFSGRQFSNSRSEMNVSTLELGDSALYLCASSRENPYNEQFFGPGTRLTVL.

This chain uses TRBV4-1 with TRBJ1-1; no reliable D call. The CDR3 runs 13 residues. Germline V CDR1 and CDR2: MGHRA, YSYEKL. The germline V and J ends were trimmed by 5 bases and 1 base, with 8 bases remaining between them. The CDR3 protein is CASSSRRNTEAFF. The CDR3 nucleotides are TGCGCCAGCAGCTCGAGACGGAACACTGAAGCTTTCTTT.

About this clonotype: This sequence may be a read error, since a much larger clone differs from it by one base. The CDR3 carries no conserved terminal phenylalanine or tryptophan, so it likely arises from a read error. Because the CDR3's place on the DNA is in doubt, the DNA is left out and the CDR3 is given as listed by TCRdb. This CDR3 is CAISGQGGINTLRYL. J is TRBJ2-7 and V is TRBV10-3; TRBD1, the D gene given by the table, was not confirmed from the DNA. CDR1 is ENHRY and CDR2 is SYGVKD in the germline V gene. With termini counted, the CDR3 has 15 amino acids.

Regarding this clonotype: A read error may explain this, as a much larger clone is one base away. V is TRBV4-1 and J is TRBJ1-1, with D perhaps matching TRBD1 (5 bases). The CDR3 contains 14 residues. Germline CDR1 and CDR2: MGHRA and YSYEKL. V gave up 4 bases and J gave up 6 bases, with 15 bases separating them. The CDR3 sequence is CASSLLSRGAEAFF. DNA of the CDR3: TGCGCCAGCAGCCTTCTTAGCAGAGGGGCTGAAGCTTTCTTT.

This clonotype is medium-sized (0.01 to 0.1%) by share. This chain connects TRBV18 to TRBJ1-1, with 7 bases identical to TRBD1. Trimming took 2 bases from V and 6 from J; bases not matched to a gene: 6. Germline V gene lookup returns CDR1 KGHSH and CDR2 LQKENI. This CDR3 contains 14 residues. DNA of the CDR3: TGTGCCAGCTCACCAGCCAGGGGGTCTTCTGAAGCTTTCTTT. Translated, it gives CASSPARGSSEAFF.

By its share, this clonotype is medium-sized. The chain recombines TRBV2 with TRBJ2-7; 10 nucleotides align to TRBD2. Germline CDR1 and CDR2: SNHLY and FYNNEI. The ends lost 6 bases at V and 7 bases at J; junction bases unmatched: 6. The CDR3 runs to 13 residues. The CDR3 loop is CASRSGGAGEQYF. The CDR3 nucleotides read TGTGCCAGCAGGAGCGGGGGGGCGGGAGAGCAGTACTTC. Based on the CDR3 plus reference TRBV2 and TRBJ2-7, the full variable domain is EPEVTQTPSHQVTQMGQEVILRCVPISNHLYFYWYRQILGQKVEFLVSFYNNEISEKSEIFDDQFSVERPDGSNFTLKIRSTKLEDSAMYFCASRSGGAGEQYFGPGTRLTVT.

The chain has TRBV18 and TRBJ2-7; D may be TRBD2 (5 bases). This CDR3 has 12 amino acids. Trimming cost V 6 bases and J 2 bases, with 8 bases left between them. Per the germline V gene, CDR1 is KGHSH and CDR2 is LQKENI. DNA of the CDR3: TGTGCCAGCTCGCCCGGGACCTACGAGCAGTACTTC. Translating gives CASSPGTYEQYF.

Ten or more counts support this clonotype. The gene calls are TRBV6-1 and TRBJ1-2, with TRBD1 identical over 7 bases. The CDR3 has 16 residues. V dropped 4 bases and J dropped 1; count of bases not matched to a gene: 9. The V gene's germline CDR1 is MNHNS and CDR2 SASEGT. As DNA, the CDR3 is TGTGCCAGCAGTGCACGCCGGGACAGCATTAACTATGGCTACACCTTC. Residues: CASSARRDSINYGYTF.

The chain uses TRBV20-1 and TRBJ2-7; 8 bases are shared with TRBD2. J gave up 3 bases and V 0 bases, and 7 bases lay outside the gene matches. Germline-derived CDR1 and CDR2 are DFQATT and SNEGSKA (reference sequence). The CDR3 length is 15 residues. The CDR3 is CSARDLLAVLYEQYF. CDR3 nucleotides: TGCAGTGCTAGAGATCTACTAGCGGTACTCTACGAGCAGTACTTC.

This chain uses TRBV11-3 with TRBJ2-2, with TRBD2 matching 8 bases. The CDR3 length is 17 residues. Germline loops: CDR1 SGHNT, CDR2 YENEEA. With 3 bases clipped from V and 2 bases from J, the junction kept 8 bases outside the gene matches. The CDR3: CASSLRTGGPNTGELFF. The DNA for the CDR3 is TGTGCCAGCAGCTTGAGGACGGGAGGGCCTAACACCGGGGAGCTGTTTTTT.

In this sample, this clonotype is medium-sized (0.01 to 0.1%). J is TRBJ1-1 and V is TRBV19; D unresolved. The CDR3 consists of 13 residues. V lost 7 bases and J lost 1, with 10 bases in between. The V gene's germline CDR1 is LNHDA and CDR2 SQIVND (reference sequence). The CDR3 is CASTPRENTEAFF. In nucleotides, the CDR3 is TGTGCCAGTACTCCGAGGGAGAACACTGAAGCTTTCTTT.

The chain carries TRBV14 and TRBJ1-4; D might be TRBD1 (5 bases). V was cut by 3 bases and J by 8 bases, with 19 bases left in between. Looked up from germline, CDR1 is SGHDN and CDR2 is FVKESK. The CDR3 has 16 amino acids. The CDR3 spells CASSHMAGTGREKLFF. In DNA, the CDR3 is TGTGCCAGCAGCCATATGGCCGGGACCGGGCGGGAAAAACTGTTTTTT.

This clonotype was counted between two and nine times. The chain couples TRBV12-3 or TRBV12-4 to TRBJ2-1; TRBD2 aligns across 8 bases. The ends lost 1 base at V and 11 bases at J; junction bases unmatched: 10. The CDR3 extends over 15 amino acids. Written as DNA, the CDR3 is TGTGCCAGCAGTTTAGGGTCTAGCGGGTCACGGAAGCAGTTCTTC. Protein product: CASSLGSSGSRKQFF.

This clonotype has a count of ten or more. Written as DNA, the CDR3 is TGTGCCAGCAGTGAAACGGCGGTTACTAAGACCCAGTACTTC. It codes for CASSETAVTKTQYF. This chain connects TRBV6-1 to TRBJ2-5, with unresolved D. Trimming shortened V by 2 bases and J by 6 bases, and 13 bases separated the two germline ends. The germline gives CDR1 MNHNS, CDR2 SASEGT. The CDR3 contains 14 residues.

This clonotype was counted a few times. Possible read error: a much larger clone is one base away. CDR3 loop: CASSYSGGTYSEQFF. CDR3 nucleotide sequence: TGTGCCAGCAGTTACTCGGGAGGGACCTACAGTGAGCAGTTCTTC. The chain combines TRBV6-2 or TRBV6-3 with TRBJ2-1; 7 nucleotides agree with TRBD2. The length of the CDR3 is 15 residues. Germline V lookup: CDR1 MNHEY, CDR2 SVGEGT.